This T cell receptor (beta chain) was recorded in a study of CD8+CD57+ T cells in acquired aplastic anemia. Germline CDR1 and CDR2: MNHNS and SASEGT. V was clipped by 1 base and J by 10 bases; unmatched bases: 2. The CDR3 is made up of 15 amino acids. TCR beta VDJ and CDR3 profiles were obtained from a genomic DNA template. TCRdb processed the reads anew with MiXCR; each CDR3 protein has one entry. Among a few hundred thousand distinct CDR3 sequences listed, approximately 60% were seen once. The TCR was taken from a human donor in good health. V is TRBV6-1 and J is TRBJ1-6, with 12 bases matching TRBD1. Material for sequencing was sorted CD4+, CD8+, or CD8+CD57+ T cells (not recorded which) from PBMCs. The CDR3 spells CASSEGGTGGSPLHF. The CDR3, as DNA: TGTGCCAGCAGTGAAGGCGGGACAGGGGGCTCACCCCTCCACTTT.